This TCR beta chain was identified in a study of shared clonotypes between healthy human individuals. At the level of the study: Samples came from two female and a few male donors aged 18 to 49.

Assay used: immunoSEQ multiplex PCR; TCRdb lists only in-frame clones, some missing. The sample records approximately 2,000,000 clones, over 85% being singletons. In the naive CD8 group, cells lacked CD45RO and were positively selected for CCR7, so terminally differentiated effector memory CD45RA+ cells were left out. This clone was counted between two and nine times. What it recognizes is unknown. Per germline, CDR1 MGHDK and CDR2 SYGVNS. There are 17 residues in the CDR3. V lost 4 bases to trimming and J lost 6 bases, with 21 bases between them. Study-level findings and limits: When naive CD4 clonotypes were compared across a few donors, approximately 4.9% were shared. When compared with the clonotypes that were shared by all four sorted-subset donors, the non-shared clonotypes turned out to have lower generation probabilities.

This receptor was taken from a man aged 18 to 35 in good health. Some clones in this sample may be carry-over from other donors' samples. The V and J genes are TRBV25-1 and TRBJ1-4, with D possibly matching TRBD1 (5 bases). Sample: naive CD8+ T cells from PBMCs. In nucleotides, the CDR3 is TGTGCCAGCAGTGTACGAACGGGACTCCCGGGAGATGAAAAACTGTTTTTT. Translating it yields CASSVRTGLPGDEKLFF.